The clone carrying this T cell receptor beta chain showed up just a few times. The antigen is undetermined. The data belong to a study of T cells after yellow fever vaccination. Study-wide context: It was SMART-Seq v4 Ultra Low Input that prepared the fractions with low cell numbers. Study results and limitations: Clonotypes shared by both compartments, CD4 and CD8, made up a small share. The study noted that FACS-sorted repertoires could contain abundant clonotypes contaminating from the bulk population.

V was pared by 4 bases and J by 4 bases, with 5 bases of the junction left unmatched. The CDR3 loop spans 15 amino acids. Germline CDR1 MNHNY, CDR2 SVGAGI (reference sequence). Template switching by 5'RACE produced TCR cDNA, adding a universal primer site and UMIs. TCRdb called the 5' RACE reads again in MiXCR, with one record for every CDR3 protein. The sample includes a few hundred thousand distinct CDR3 sequences, more than 3% of them seen just once. The chain is built from TRBV6-6 and TRBJ2-1; the match to TRBD1 covers 9 bases. The sequences come from PBMCs, collected on the day of the yellow fever booster vaccination. The clonotype originates from a man aged 18 to 29 who received the YFV17D yellow fever vaccine. The CDR3 DNA follows: TGTGCCAGCAGTTCGGGACAGGGTGTTTACAATGAGCAGTTCTTC. It codes for CASSSGQGVYNEQFF.